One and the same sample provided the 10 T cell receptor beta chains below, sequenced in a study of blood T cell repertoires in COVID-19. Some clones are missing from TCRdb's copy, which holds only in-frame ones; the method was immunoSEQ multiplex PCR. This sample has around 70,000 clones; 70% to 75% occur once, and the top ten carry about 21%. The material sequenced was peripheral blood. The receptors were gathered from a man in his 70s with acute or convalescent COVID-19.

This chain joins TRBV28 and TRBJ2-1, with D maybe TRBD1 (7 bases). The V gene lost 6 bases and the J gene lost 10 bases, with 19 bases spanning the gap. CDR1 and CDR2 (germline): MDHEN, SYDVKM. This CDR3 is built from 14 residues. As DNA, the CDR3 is TGTGCCAGCAGCCCGAGGAGGGGGCGAAGAGAGCAGTTCTTC. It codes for CASSPRRGRREQFF.

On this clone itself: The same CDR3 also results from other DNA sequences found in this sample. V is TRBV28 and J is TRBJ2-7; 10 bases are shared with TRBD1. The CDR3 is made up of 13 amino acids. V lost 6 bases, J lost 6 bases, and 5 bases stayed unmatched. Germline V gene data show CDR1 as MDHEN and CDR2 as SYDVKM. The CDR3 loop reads CASSSGQGGEQYF. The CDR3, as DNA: TGTGCCAGCAGCTCCGGACAGGGGGGCGAGCAGTACTTC.

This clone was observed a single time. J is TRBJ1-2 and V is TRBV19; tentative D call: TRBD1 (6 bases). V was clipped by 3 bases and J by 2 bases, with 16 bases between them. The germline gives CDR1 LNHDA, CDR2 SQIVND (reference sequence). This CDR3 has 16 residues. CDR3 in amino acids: CASSMRETGFNYGYTF. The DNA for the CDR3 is TGTGCCAGTAGTATGAGGGAGACAGGATTCAACTATGGCTACACCTTC.

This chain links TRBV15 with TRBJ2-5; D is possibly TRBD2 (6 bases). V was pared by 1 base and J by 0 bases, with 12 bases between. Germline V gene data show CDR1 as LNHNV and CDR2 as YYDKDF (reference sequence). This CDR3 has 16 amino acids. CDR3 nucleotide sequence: TGTGCCACCAGCAGAGCCCTTATAGCGGACCAAGAGACCCAGTACTTC. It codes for CATSRALIADQETQYF.

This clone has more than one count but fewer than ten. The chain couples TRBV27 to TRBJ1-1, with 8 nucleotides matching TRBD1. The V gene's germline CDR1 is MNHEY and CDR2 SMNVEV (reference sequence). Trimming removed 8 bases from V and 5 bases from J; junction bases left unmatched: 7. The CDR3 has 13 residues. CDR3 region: CASGQGVGTEAFF. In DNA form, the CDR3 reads TGTGCCAGCGGACAGGGAGTAGGGACTGAAGCTTTCTTT.

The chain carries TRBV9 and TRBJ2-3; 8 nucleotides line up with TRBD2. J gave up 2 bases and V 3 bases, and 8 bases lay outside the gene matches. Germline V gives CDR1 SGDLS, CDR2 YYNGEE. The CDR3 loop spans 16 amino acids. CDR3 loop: CASSANAAGATDTQYF. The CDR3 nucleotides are TGTGCCAGCAGCGCCAATGCAGCGGGGGCCACAGATACGCAGTATTTT.

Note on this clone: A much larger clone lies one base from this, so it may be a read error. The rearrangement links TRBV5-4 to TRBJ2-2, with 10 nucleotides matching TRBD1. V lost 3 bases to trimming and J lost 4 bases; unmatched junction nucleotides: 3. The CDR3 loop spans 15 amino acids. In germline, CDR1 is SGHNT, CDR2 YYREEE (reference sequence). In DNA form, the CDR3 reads TGTGCCAGCAGCTCCGGGACAGGGGTCACCGGGGAGCTGTTTTTT. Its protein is CASSSGTGVTGELFF.

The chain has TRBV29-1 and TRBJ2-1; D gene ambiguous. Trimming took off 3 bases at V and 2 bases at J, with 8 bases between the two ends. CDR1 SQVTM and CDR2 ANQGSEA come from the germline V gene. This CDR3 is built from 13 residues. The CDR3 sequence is CSVDRQPYNEQFF. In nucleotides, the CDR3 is TGCAGCGTTGACAGGCAGCCCTACAATGAGCAGTTCTTC.

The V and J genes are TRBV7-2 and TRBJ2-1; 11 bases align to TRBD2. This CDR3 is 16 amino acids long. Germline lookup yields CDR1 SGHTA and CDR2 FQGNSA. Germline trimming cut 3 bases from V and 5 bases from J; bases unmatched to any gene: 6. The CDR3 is CASSFSGTSGHNEQFF. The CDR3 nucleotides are TGTGCCAGCAGCTTTTCCGGGACTAGCGGCCACAATGAGCAGTTCTTC.

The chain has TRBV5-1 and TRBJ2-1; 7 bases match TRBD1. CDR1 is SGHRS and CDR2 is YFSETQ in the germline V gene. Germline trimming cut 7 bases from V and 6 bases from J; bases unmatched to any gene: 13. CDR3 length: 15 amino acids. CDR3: CASWPGRQGGNEQFF. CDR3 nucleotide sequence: TGCGCCAGCTGGCCCGGACGACAGGGTGGCAATGAGCAGTTCTTC. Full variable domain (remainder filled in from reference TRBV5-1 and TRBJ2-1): KAGVTQTPRYLIKTRGQQVTLSCSPISGHRSVSWYQQTPGQGLQFLFEYFSETQRNKGNFPGRFSGRQFSNSRSEMNVSTLELGDSALYLCASWPGRQGGNEQFFGPGTRLTVL.